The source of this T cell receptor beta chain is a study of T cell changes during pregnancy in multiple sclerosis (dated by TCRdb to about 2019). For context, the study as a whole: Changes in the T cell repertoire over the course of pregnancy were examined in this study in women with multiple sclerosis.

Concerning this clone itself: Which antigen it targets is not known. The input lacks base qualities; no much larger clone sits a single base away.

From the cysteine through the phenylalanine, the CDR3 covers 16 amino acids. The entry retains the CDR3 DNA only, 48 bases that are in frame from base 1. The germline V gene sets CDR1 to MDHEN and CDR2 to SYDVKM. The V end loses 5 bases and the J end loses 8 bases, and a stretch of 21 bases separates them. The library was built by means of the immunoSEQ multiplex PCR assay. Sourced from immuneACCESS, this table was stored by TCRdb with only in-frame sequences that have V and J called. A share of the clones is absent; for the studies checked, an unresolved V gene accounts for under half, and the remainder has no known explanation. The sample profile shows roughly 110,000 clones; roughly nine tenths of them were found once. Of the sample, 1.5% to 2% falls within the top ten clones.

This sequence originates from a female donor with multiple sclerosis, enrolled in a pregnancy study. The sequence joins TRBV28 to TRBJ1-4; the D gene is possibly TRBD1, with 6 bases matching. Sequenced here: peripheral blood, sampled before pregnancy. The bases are TGTGCCAGCAGTCCACTATGGACAGCCCAACGGGAAAAACTGTTTTTT. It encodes CASSPLWTAQREKLFF.